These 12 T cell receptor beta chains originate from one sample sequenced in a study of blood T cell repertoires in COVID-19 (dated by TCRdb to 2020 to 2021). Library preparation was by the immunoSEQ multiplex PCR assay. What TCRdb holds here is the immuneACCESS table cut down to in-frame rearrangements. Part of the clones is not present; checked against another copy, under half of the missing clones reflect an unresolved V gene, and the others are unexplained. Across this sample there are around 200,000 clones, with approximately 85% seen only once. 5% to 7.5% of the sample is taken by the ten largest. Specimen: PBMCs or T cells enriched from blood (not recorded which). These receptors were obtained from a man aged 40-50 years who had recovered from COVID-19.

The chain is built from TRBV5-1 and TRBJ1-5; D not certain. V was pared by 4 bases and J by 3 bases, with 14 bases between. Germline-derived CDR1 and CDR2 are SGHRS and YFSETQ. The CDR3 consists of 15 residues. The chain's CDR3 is CASSVSGSHNQPQHF. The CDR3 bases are TGCGCCAGCAGCGTCTCCGGGTCCCACAATCAGCCCCAGCATTTT.

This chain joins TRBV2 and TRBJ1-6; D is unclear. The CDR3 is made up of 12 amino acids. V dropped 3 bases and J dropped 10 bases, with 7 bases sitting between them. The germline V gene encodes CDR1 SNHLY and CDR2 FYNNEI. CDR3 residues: CASSEAASPLHF. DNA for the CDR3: TGTGCCAGCAGTGAGGCGGCGTCACCCCTCCACTTT. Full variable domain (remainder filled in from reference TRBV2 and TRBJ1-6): EPEVTQTPSHQVTQMGQEVILRCVPISNHLYFYWYRQILGQKVEFLVSFYNNEISEKSEIFDDQFSVERPDGSNFTLKIRSTKLEDSAMYFCASSEAASPLHFGNGTRLTVT.

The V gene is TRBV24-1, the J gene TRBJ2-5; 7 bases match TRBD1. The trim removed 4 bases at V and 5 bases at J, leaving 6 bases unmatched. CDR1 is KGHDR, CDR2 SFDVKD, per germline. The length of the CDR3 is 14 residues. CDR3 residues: CATSEGGGAETQYF. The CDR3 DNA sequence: TGTGCCACCAGTGAAGGGGGCGGCGCGGAGACCCAGTACTTC.

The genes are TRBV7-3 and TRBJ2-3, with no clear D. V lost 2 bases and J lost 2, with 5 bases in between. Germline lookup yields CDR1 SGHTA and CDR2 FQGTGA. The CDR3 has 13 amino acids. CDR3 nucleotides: TGTGCCAGCAGCTTAGTCCACACAGATACGCAGTATTTT. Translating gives CASSLVHTDTQYF.

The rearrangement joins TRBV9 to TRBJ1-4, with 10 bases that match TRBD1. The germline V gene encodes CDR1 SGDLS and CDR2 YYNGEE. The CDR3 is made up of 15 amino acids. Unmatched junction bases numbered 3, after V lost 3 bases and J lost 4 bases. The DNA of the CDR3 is TGTGCCAGCAGCGGGGGACAGGGGAATAATGAAAAACTGTTTTTT. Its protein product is CASSGGQGNNEKLFF.

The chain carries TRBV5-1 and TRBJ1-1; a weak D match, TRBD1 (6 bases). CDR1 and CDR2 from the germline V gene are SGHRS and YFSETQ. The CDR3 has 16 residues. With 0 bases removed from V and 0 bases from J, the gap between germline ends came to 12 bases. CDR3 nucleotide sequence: TGCGCCAGCAGCTTGGCCGTCAGGACAGTGAACACTGAAGCTTTCTTT. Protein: CASSLAVRTVNTEAFF.

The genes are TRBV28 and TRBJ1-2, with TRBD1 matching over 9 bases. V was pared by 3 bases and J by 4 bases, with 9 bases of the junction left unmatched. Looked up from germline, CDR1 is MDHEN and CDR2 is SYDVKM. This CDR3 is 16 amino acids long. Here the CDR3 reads CASSLNRGLGGYGYTF. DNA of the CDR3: TGTGCCAGCAGTTTGAACAGGGGGCTAGGGGGCTATGGCTACACCTTC.

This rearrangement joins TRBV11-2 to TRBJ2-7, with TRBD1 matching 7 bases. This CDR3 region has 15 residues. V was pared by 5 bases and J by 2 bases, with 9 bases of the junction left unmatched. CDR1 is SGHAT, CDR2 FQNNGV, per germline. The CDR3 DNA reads TGTGCCAGCAGCGCCGGAACAGGGGCCCCCTACGAGCAGTACTTC. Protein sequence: CASSAGTGAPYEQYF.

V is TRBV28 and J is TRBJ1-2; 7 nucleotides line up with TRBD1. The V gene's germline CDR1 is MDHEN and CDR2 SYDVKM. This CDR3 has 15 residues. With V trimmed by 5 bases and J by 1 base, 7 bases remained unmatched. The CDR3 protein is CASSTPRDSNYGYTF. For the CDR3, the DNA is TGTGCCAGCAGTACCCCCCGGGACAGTAACTATGGCTACACCTTC.

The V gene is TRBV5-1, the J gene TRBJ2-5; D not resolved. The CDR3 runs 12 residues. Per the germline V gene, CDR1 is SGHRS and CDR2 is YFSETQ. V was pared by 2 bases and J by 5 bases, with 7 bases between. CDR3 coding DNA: TGCGCCAGCAGCTTCGGTGCGGAGACCCAGTACTTC. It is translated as CASSFGAETQYF.

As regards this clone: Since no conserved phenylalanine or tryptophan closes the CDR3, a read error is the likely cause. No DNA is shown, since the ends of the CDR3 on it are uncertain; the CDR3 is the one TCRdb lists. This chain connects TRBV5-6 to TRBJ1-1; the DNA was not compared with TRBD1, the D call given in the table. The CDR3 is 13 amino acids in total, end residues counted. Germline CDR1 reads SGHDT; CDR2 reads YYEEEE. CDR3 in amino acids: CASSLVLSTEEKM.

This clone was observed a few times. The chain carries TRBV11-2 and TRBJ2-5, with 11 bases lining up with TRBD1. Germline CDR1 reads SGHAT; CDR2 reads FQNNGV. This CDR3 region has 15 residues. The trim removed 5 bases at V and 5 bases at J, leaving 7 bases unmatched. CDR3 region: CASSRTGGLRETQYF. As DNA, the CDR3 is TGTGCCAGCAGCCGGACAGGGGGCTTGCGGGAGACCCAGTACTTC. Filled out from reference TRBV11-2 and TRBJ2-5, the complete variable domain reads EAGVAQSPRYKIIEKRQSVAFWCNPISGHATLYWYQQILGQGPKLLIQFQNNGVVDDSQLPKDRFSAERLKGVDSTLKIQPAKLEDSAVYLCASSRTGGLRETQYFGPGTRLLVL.